The clone carrying this TCR beta chain was detected ten times or more. Its matching antigen is unknown. V shed 4 bases and J shed 1 base, with 10 bases lying between them. CDR1 is LGHDT, CDR2 YNNKEL, per germline (reference sequence). This CDR3 is 14 amino acids long. This record comes from a study of early T cells in non-severe SARS-CoV-2 infection. Study in general: Unsorted whole blood bulk RNA was sequenced, with unpaired chains.

Whole-study findings and limits: VDJdb matching, biased toward anti-spike CD8 responses, missed private and CD4 specificities.

TCRdb re-analysed the 5' RACE reads in MiXCR, keeping a single row per CDR3 protein. The table has under 65,000 distinct CDR3 sequences, less than 15% seen once. Sequencing used whole blood, obtained at baseline. The source is an adult who was a healthcare worker with PCR-confirmed SARS-CoV-2 infection or an uninfected control (not recorded which). The chain has TRBV3-1 and TRBJ1-1; D possibly corresponds to TRBD1 (5 bases). The CDR3 region has the DNA TGTGCCAGCAGCCTTGGGGACGGGAACACTGAAGCTTTCTTT. Protein sequence: CASSLGDGNTEAFF. Combining the CDR3 with reference TRBV3-1 and TRBJ1-1 gives the whole variable domain DTAVSQTPKYLVTQMGNDKSIKCEQNLGHDTMYWYKQDSKKFLKIMFSYNNKELIINETVPNRFSPKSPDKAHLNLHINSLELGDSAVYFCASSLGDGNTEAFFGQGTRLTVV.